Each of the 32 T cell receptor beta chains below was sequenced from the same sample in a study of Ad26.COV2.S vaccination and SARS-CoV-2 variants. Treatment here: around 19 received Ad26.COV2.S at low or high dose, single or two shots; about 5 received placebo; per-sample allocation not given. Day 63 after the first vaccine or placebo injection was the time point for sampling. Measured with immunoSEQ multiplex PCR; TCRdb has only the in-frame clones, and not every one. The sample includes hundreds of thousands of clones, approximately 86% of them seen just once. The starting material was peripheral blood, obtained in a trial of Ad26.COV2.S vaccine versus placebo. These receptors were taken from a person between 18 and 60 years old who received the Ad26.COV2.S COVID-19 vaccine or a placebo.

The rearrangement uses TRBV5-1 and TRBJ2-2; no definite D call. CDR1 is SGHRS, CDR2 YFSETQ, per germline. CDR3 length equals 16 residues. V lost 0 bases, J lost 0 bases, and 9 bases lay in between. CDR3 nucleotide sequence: TGCGCCAGCAGCTTGGTGCCAGAAACGAACACCGGGGAGCTGTTTTTT. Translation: CASSLVPETNTGELFF.

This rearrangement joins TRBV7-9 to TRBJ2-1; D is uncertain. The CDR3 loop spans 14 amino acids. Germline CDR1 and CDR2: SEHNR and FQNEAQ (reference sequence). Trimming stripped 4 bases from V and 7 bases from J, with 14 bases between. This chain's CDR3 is CASSSVLFFNEQFF. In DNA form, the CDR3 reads TGTGCCAGCAGCTCCGTCCTTTTTTTTAATGAGCAGTTCTTC. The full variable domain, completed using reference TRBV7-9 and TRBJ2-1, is DTGVSQNPRHKITKRGQNVTFRCDPISEHNRLYWYRQTLGQGPEFLTYFQNEAQLEKSRLLSDRFSAERPKGSFSTLEIQRTEQGDSAMYLCASSSVLFFNEQFFGPGTRLTVL.

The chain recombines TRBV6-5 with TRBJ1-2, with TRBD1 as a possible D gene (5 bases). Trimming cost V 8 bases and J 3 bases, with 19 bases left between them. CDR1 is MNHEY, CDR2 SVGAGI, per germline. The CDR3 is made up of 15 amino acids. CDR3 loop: CASLGAVAADYGYTF. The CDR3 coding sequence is TGTGCCAGCCTAGGGGCGGTGGCGGCGGACTATGGCTACACCTTC.

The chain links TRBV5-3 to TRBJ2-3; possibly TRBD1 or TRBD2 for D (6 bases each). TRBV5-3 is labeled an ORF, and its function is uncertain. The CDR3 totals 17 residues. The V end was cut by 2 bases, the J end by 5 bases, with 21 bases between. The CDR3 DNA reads TGTGCCAGAAGCTTTGGAGGGGGAAGGTATTTGTTAGATACGCAGTATTTT. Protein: CARSFGGGRYLLDTQYF.

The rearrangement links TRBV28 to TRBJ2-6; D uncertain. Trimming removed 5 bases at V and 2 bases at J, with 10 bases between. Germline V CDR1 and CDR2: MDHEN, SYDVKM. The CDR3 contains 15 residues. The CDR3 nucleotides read TGTGCCAGCAGTATTACATGGGCTGGGGCCAACGTCCTGACTTTC. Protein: CASSITWAGANVLTF.

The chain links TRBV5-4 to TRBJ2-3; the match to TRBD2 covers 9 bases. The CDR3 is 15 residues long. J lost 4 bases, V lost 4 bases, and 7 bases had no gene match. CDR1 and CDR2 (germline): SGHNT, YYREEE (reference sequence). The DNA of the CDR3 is TGTGCCAGCAGCCCGGGGGAGCGGGGGGCAGATACGCAGTATTTT. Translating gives CASSPGERGADTQYF.

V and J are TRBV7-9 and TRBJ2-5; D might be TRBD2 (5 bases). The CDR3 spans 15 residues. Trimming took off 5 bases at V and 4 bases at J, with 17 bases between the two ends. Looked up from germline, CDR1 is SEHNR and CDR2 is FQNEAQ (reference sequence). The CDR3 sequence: CASSPTLGGRETQYF. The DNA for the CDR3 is TGTGCCAGCAGCCCAACCCTGGGCGGGCGAGAGACCCAGTACTTC.

The CDR3 bases are TGTGCCAGCACCGGAGACAATCCCGCAGATACGCAGTATTTT. Translating it yields CASTGDNPADTQYF. V is TRBV7-9 and J is TRBJ2-3; D is unresolved. The germline gives CDR1 SEHNR, CDR2 FQNEAQ (reference sequence). V was trimmed by 7 bases and J by 4 bases, leaving 15 bases between them. This CDR3 comprises 14 residues. Complete variable domain (other parts from reference TRBV7-9 and TRBJ2-3): DTGVSQNPRHKITKRGQNVTFRCDPISEHNRLYWYRQTLGQGPEFLTYFQNEAQLEKSRLLSDRFSAERPKGSFSTLEIQRTEQGDSAMYLCASTGDNPADTQYFGPGTRLTVL.

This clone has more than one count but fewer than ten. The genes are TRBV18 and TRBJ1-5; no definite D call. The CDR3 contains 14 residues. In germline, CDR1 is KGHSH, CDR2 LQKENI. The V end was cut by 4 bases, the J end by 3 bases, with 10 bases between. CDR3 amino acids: CASSLNRHNQPQHF. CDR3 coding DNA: TGTGCCAGCTCACTCAATAGGCACAATCAGCCCCAGCATTTT.

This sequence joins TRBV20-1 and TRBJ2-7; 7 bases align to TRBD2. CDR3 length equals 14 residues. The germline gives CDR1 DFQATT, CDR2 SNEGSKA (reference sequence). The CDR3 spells CRASGGLYSYEQYF. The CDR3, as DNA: TGCAGAGCGAGTGGGGGACTATACTCCTACGAGCAGTACTTC.

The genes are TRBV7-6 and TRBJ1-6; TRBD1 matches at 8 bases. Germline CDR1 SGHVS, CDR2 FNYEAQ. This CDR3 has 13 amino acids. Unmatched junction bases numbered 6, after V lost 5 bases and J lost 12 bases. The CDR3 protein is CASSLLTGEPLHF. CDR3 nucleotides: TGTGCCAGCAGCCTACTGACAGGGGAACCCCTCCACTTT.

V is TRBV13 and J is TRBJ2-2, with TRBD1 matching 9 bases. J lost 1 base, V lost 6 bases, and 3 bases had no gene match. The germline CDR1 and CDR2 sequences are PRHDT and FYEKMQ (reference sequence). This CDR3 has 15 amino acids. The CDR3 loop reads CASRRQGVNTGELFF. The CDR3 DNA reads TGTGCCAGCAGACGACAGGGGGTGAACACCGGGGAGCTGTTTTTT. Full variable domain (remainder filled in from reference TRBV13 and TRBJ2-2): AAGVIQSPRHLIKEKRETATLKCYPIPRHDTVYWYQQGPGQDPQFLISFYEKMQSDKGSIPDRFSAQQFSDYHSELNMSSLELGDSALYFCASRRQGVNTGELFFGEGSRLTVL.

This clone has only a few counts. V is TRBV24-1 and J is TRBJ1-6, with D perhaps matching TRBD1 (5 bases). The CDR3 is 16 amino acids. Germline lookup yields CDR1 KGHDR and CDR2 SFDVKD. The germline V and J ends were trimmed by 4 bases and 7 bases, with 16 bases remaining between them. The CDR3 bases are TGTGCCACCAGTGAACTCGCGAGGGACCCAAATTCACCCCTCCACTTT. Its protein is CATSELARDPNSPLHF.

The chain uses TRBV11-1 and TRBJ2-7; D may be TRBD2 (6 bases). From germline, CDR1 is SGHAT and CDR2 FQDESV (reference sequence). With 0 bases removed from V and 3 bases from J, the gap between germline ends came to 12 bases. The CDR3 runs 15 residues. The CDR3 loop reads CASSLAVTDYYEQYF. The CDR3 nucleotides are TGTGCCAGCAGCTTAGCTGTGACGGACTACTACGAGCAGTACTTC.

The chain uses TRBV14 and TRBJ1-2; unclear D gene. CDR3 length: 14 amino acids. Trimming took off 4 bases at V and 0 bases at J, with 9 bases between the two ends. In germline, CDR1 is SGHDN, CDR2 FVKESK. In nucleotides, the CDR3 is TGTGCCAGCAGCCGGGGAGAAGCTAACTATGGCTACACCTTC. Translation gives CASSRGEANYGYTF.

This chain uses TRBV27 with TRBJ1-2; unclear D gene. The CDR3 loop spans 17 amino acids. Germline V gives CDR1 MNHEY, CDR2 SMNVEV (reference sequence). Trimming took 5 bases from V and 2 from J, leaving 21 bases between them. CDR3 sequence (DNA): TGTGCCAGCAGTCCCAAGACAAGCCCTCTTCGGAACTATGGCTACACCTTC. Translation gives CASSPKTSPLRNYGYTF.

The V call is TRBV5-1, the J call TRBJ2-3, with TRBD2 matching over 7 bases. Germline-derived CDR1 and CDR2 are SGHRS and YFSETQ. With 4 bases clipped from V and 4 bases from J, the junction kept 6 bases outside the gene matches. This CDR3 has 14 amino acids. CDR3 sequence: CASSPRGGADTQYF. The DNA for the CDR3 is TGCGCCAGCAGCCCACGGGGAGGGGCAGATACGCAGTATTTT.

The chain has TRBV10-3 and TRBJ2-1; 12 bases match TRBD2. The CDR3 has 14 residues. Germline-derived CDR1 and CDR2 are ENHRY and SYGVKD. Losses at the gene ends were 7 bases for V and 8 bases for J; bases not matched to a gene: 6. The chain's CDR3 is CAINPTSGGHEQFF. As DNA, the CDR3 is TGTGCCATCAATCCGACTAGCGGGGGCCATGAGCAGTTCTTC.

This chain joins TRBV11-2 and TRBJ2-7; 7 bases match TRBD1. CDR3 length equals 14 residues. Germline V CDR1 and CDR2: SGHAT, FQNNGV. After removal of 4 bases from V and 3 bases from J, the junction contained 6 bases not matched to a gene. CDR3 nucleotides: TGTGCCAGCAGCTCCCGGGACAGTTTCTACGAGCAGTACTTC. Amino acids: CASSSRDSFYEQYF. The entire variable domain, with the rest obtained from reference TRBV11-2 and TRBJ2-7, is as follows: EAGVAQSPRYKIIEKRQSVAFWCNPISGHATLYWYQQILGQGPKLLIQFQNNGVVDDSQLPKDRFSAERLKGVDSTLKIQPAKLEDSAVYLCASSSRDSFYEQYFGPGTRLTVT.

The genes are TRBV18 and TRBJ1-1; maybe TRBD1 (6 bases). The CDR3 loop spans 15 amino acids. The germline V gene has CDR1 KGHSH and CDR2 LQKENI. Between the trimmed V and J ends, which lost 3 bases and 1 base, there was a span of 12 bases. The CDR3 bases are TGTGCCAGCTCACCTGGACAGCTTCAGAACACTGAAGCTTTCTTT. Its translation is CASSPGQLQNTEAFF.

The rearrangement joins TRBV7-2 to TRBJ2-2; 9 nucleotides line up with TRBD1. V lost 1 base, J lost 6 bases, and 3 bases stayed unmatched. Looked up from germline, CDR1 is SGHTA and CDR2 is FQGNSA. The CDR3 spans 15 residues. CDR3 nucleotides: TGTGCCAGCAGCTTAGAAGGACAGGGGTCCGGGGAGCTGTTTTTT. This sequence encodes CASSLEGQGSGELFF.

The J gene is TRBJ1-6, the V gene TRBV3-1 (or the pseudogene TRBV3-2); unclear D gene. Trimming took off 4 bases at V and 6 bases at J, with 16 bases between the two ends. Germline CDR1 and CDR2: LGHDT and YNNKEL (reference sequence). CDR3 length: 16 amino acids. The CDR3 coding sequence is TGTGCCAGCAGCCCCGGGTTCCCTACAGCTAATTCACCCCTCCACTTT. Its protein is CASSPGFPTANSPLHF.

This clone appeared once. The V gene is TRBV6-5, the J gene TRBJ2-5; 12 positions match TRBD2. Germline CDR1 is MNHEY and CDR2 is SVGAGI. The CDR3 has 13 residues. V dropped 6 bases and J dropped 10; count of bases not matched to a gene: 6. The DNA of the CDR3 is TGTGCCAGCAGGCTCTGGACTAGCGGGATCCAGTACTTC. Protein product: CASRLWTSGIQYF.

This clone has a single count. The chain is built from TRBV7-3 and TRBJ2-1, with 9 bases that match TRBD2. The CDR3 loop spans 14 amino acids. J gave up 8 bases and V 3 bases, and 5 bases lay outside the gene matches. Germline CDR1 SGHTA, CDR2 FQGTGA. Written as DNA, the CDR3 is TGTGCCAGCAGCTTGGATAGCGGGAGATATGAGCAGTTCTTC. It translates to CASSLDSGRYEQFF.

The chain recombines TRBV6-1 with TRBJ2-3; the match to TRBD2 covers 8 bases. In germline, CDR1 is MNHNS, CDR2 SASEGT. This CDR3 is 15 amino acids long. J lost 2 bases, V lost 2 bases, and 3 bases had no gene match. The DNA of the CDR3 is TGTGCCAGCAGTGAAACAGCGGGGGCCACAGATACGCAGTATTTT. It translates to CASSETAGATDTQYF.

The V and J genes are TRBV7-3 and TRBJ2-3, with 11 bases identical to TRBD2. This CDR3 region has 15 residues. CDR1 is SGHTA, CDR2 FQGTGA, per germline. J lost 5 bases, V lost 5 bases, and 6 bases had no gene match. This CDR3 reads CASSPRLAGQDTQYF. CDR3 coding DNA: TGTGCCAGCAGCCCCCGACTAGCGGGGCAAGATACGCAGTATTTT.

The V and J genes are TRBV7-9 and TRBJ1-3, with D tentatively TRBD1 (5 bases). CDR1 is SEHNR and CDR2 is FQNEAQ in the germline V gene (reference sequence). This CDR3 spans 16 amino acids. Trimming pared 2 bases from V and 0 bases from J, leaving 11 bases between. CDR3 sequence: CASSLHKGYSGNTIYF. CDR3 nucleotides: TGTGCCAGCAGCTTACATAAGGGGTACTCTGGAAACACCATATATTTT.

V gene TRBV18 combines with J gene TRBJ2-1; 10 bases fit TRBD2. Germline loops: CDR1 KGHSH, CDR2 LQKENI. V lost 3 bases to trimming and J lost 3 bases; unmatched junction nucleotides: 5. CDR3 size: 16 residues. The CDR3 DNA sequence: TGTGCCAGCTCACCGTTAGGACTAGCGGACTACAATGAGCAGTTCTTC. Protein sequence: CASSPLGLADYNEQFF.

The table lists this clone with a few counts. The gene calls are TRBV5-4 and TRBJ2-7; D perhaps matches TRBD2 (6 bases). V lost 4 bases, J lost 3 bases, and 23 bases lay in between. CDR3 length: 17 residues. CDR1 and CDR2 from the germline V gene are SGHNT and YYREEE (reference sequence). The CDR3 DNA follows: TGTGCCAGCAGCCACGCCCGTCCGGCGGGGAAAAACTACGAGCAGTACTTC. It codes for CASSHARPAGKNYEQYF.

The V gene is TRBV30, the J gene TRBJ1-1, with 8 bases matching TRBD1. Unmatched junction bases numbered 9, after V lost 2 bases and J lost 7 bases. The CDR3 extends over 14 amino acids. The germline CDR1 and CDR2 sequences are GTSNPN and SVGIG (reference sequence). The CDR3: CAWSRAPGGFEAFF. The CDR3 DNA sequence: TGTGCCTGGAGTCGGGCCCCAGGGGGCTTTGAAGCTTTCTTT.

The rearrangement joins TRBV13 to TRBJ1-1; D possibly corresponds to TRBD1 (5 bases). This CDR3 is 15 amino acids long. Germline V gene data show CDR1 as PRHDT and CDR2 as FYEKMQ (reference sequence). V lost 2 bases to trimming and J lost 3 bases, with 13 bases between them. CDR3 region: CASSLPAGKYTEAFF. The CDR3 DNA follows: TGTGCCAGCAGCTTACCGGCAGGGAAGTACACTGAAGCTTTCTTT.

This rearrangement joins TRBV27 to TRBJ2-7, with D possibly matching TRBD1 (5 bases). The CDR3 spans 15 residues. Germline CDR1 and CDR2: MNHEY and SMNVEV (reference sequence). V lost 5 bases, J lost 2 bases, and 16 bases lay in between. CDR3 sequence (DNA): TGTGCCAGCAGTGATAAAAGGGCAGGGACCTACGAGCAGTACTTC. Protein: CASSDKRAGTYEQYF.